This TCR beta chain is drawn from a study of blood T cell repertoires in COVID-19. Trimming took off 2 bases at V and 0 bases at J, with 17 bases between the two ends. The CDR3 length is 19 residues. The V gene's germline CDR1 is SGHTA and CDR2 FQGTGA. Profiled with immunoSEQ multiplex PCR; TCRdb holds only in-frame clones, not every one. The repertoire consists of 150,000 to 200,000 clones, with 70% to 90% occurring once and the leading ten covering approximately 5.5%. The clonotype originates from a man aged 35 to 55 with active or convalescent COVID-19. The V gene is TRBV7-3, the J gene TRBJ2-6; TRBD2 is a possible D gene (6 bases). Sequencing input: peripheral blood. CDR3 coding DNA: TGTGCCAGCAGCTTATCTGCTCGGGGGTTCAGCTCTGGGGCCAACGTCCTGACTTTC. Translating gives CASSLSARGFSSGANVLTF.